Sequencing of this T cell receptor beta chain was carried out in a study of cytomegalovirus exposure and HLA in healthy donors. Study-wide context: The 100 to 150 validation repertoires were reported in a later analysis to have been generated on the same platform as the 500 to 700 first-cohort repertoires.

Study outcomes and limitations: Some public TCRs appeared in many individuals, while most sequences were rare. In vitro experiments confirmed that a few CMV-associated chains were specific for CMV antigens.

Regarding this clone: What it binds is not known. Germline is not matched at one junction end, which may reflect a read error.

Assay used: immunoSEQ multiplex PCR; TCRdb lists only in-frame clones, some missing. The profile shows about 180,000 clones, 86% of them singletons. Looked up from germline, CDR1 is MNHEY and CDR2 is SMNVEV (reference sequence). CDR3 length: 11 amino acids. Sequencing was done on a sample of PBMCs. This sequence originates from a man aged 18 to 35 in good health and CMV-seropositive. This chain links TRBV27 with TRBJ2-7, with D tentatively TRBD2 (6 bases). CDR3 nucleotide sequence: TGTGCCACCAGTGGGGGGAACGAGCAGTACTTC. The encoded protein is CATSGGNEQYF.